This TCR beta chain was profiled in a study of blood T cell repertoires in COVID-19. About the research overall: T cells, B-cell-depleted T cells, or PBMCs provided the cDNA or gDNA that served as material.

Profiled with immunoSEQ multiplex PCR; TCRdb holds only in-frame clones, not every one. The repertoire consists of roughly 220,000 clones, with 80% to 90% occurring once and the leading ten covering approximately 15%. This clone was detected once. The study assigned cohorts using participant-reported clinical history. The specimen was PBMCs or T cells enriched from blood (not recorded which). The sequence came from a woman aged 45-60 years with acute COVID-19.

This chain's CDR3 is CASSGSLNIQYF. The CDR3 DNA reads TGTGCCAGCAGTGGGAGCTTAAACATTCAGTACTTC. The chain uses TRBV28 and TRBJ2-4; tentative D call: TRBD2 (5 bases). The CDR3 runs 12 residues. Germline V gene data show CDR1 as MDHEN and CDR2 as SYDVKM. With 5 bases removed from V and 6 bases from J, the gap between germline ends came to 8 bases.